This T cell receptor beta chain was observed in a study of blood T cell repertoires in COVID-19. Study-wide context: There were acute and convalescent COVID-19 samples, and they came from the United States, Italy and Spain. Sample material is recorded as cDNA or gDNA derived from T cells, B-cell-depleted T cells, or PBMCs.

As handled by the study authors: Estimation of nucleated cell counts was performed using reference gene primer amplification. Some clones are missing from TCRdb's copy, which holds only in-frame ones; the method was immunoSEQ multiplex PCR. V and J calls plus clone size are reproduced from that table; the DNA served to infer D and trimming. This table has some 11,000 clones, over 75% appearing once. V was clipped by 3 bases and J by 11 bases; unmatched bases: 14. The CDR3 extends over 16 amino acids. CDR1 and CDR2 (germline): MDHEN, SYDVKM. The chain carries TRBV28 and TRBJ1-5; TRBD1 agrees at 9 bases. Sequencing used peripheral blood. This clonotype originated in a man between 65 and 80 years old with active COVID-19. The CDR3 loop reads CASSFIRGQGAGAQHF. The DNA of the CDR3 is TGTGCCAGCAGTTTCATTCGGGGACAGGGCGCTGGAGCCCAGCATTTT.